These 32 T cell receptor beta chains were sequenced from one sample in a study of blood T cell repertoires in COVID-19. The repertoire was sequenced with immunoSEQ multiplex PCR; TCRdb's copy has only in-frame clones and lacks some. The sample contains 200,000 to 300,000 clones, about nine tenths of which appear only once. Input material: peripheral blood. The receptors derive from a man between 60 and 70 years old with acute or convalescent COVID-19.

The genes are TRBV5-4 and TRBJ2-7; D remains ambiguous. CDR3 length: 12 residues. Trimming cost V 0 bases and J 3 bases, with 4 bases left between them. Germline V gene lookup returns CDR1 SGHNT and CDR2 YYREEE (reference sequence). CDR3 protein: CASSLGLYEQYF. The CDR3 coding sequence is TGTGCCAGCAGCTTGGGACTCTACGAGCAGTACTTC.

The V and J genes are TRBV28 and TRBJ2-7, with TRBD1 matching over 7 bases. Germline V gene sequence: CDR1 MDHEN, CDR2 SYDVKM. V was pared by 4 bases and J by 1 base, with 1 base of the junction left unmatched. This CDR3 is 13 amino acids long. This CDR3 is CASSWTGSYEQYF. CDR3 sequence (DNA): TGTGCCAGCAGTTGGACAGGATCCTACGAGCAGTACTTC.

This clone has a single count. Other DNA sequences in this specimen translate into the identical CDR3. V is TRBV5-4 and J is TRBJ2-3, with 8 bases fitting TRBD2. The J segment lost 3 bases and the V segment lost 2 bases, leaving 5 bases of the junction unmatched. This CDR3 contains 15 residues. Germline V gives CDR1 SGHNT, CDR2 YYREEE (reference sequence). CDR3 in DNA: TGTGCCAGCAGCTTCGGACTAGCTGGGACAGATACGCAGTATTTT. It encodes CASSFGLAGTDTQYF. The variable domain in full, completed from reference TRBV5-4 and TRBJ2-3, reads ETGVTQSPTHLIKTRGQQVTLRCSSQSGHNTVSWYQQALGQGPQFIFQYYREEENGRGNFPPRFSGLQFPNYSSELNVNALELDDSALYLCASSFGLAGTDTQYFGPGTRLTVL.

V usage is TRBV4-1 and J usage is TRBJ1-5; 8 nucleotides line up with TRBD1. The CDR3 totals 17 residues. V was clipped by 1 base and J by 4 bases; unmatched bases: 9. Germline V gene lookup returns CDR1 MGHRA and CDR2 YSYEKL. The CDR3 sequence: CASSQGGTGLGNQPQHF. CDR3 sequence (DNA): TGCGCCAGCAGCCAAGGAGGGACAGGATTAGGGAATCAGCCCCAGCATTTT.

J is TRBJ2-3 and V is TRBV12-5; D not certain. Trimming cost V 4 bases and J 4 bases, with 3 bases left between them. The length of the CDR3 is 11 residues. Germline-derived CDR1 and CDR2 are LGHNT and FRNRAP. The CDR3 here is CASGSADTQYF. CDR3 nucleotide sequence: TGTGCTAGTGGTTCAGCAGATACGCAGTATTTT.

The chain uses TRBV11-3 and TRBJ2-1; 10 bases align to TRBD2. CDR3 length: 15 residues. Germline CDR1 reads SGHNT; CDR2 reads YENEEA. The J segment lost 4 bases and the V segment lost 6 bases, leaving 6 bases of the junction unmatched. The CDR3 loop reads CASRPTSGPYNEQFF. The CDR3, as DNA: TGTGCCAGCAGGCCGACTAGCGGGCCGTACAATGAGCAGTTCTTC.

V is TRBV6-2 or TRBV6-3 and J is TRBJ2-6, with 13 bases that match TRBD2. Germline V lookup: CDR1 MNHEY, CDR2 SVGEGT. CDR3 length: 21 amino acids. Losses at the gene ends were 3 bases for V and 4 bases for J; bases not matched to a gene: 15. The CDR3 protein is CASSYASLGLAGVNGANVLTF. The CDR3 nucleotides are TGTGCCAGCAGTTATGCCTCGTTAGGACTAGCGGGAGTAAACGGGGCCAACGTCCTGACTTTC.

This clone was observed a few times. The chain employs TRBV9 and TRBJ2-3; 7 bases map to TRBD2. The CDR3 loop spans 15 amino acids. V was pared by 0 bases and J by 5 bases, with 6 bases of the junction left unmatched. The germline V gene has CDR1 SGDLS and CDR2 YYNGEE. CDR3 DNA sequence: TGTGCCAGCAGCGTAGTGGCGGGAGATGGAGATACGCAGTATTTT. It specifies CASSVVAGDGDTQYF.

The rearrangement joins TRBV7-2 to TRBJ2-7, with 9 bases that match TRBD2. V was pared by 10 bases and J by 5 bases, with 12 bases of the junction left unmatched. Looked up from germline, CDR1 is SGHTA and CDR2 is FQGNSA. The CDR3 has 14 residues. The CDR3 coding sequence is TGTGCCATCTCGGGACTAGCCGTCGGGAACGAGCAGTACTTC. Amino acid sequence: CAISGLAVGNEQYF. The full variable domain, with the rest looked up from reference TRBV7-2 and TRBJ2-7, is GAGVSQSPSNKVTEKGKDVELRCDPISGHTALYWYRQSLGQGLEFLIYFQGNSAPDKSGLPSDRFSAERTGGSVSTLTIQRTQQEDSAVYLCAISGLAVGNEQYFGPGTRLTVT.

Remarks on this clone: The junction and the germline gene differ at one end; a read error may be behind it. This rearrangement joins TRBV24-1 to TRBJ1-1; D is ambiguous. The CDR3 runs to 12 residues. Germline V gene data show CDR1 as KGHDR and CDR2 as SFDVKD. CDR3 region: CATSERTGGRIF. The DNA of the CDR3 is TGTGCCACCAGTGAACGCACCGGAGGGAGGATCTTT.

J is TRBJ2-7 and V is TRBV14, with 9 bases fitting TRBD1. The V gene's germline CDR1 is SGHDN and CDR2 FVKESK. J was trimmed by 7 bases and V by 1 base; bases with no gene match: 8. CDR3 length equals 15 residues. Here the CDR3 reads CASSQGVGQGWEQYF. For the CDR3, the DNA is TGTGCCAGCAGCCAAGGAGTCGGACAGGGGTGGGAGCAGTACTTC.

The J gene is TRBJ2-2, the V gene TRBV30; D is ambiguous. Germline CDR1 GTSNPN, CDR2 SVGIG (reference sequence). V was trimmed by 0 bases and J by 3 bases, leaving 8 bases between them. The CDR3 contains 14 residues. CDR3 in amino acids: CAWSVFLDTGELFF. In DNA, the CDR3 is TGTGCCTGGAGTGTTTTCCTAGACACCGGGGAGCTGTTTTTT.

This clone was seen just once. The chain couples TRBV9 to TRBJ1-6, with D perhaps TRBD1 (5 bases). Germline CDR1 SGDLS, CDR2 YYNGEE. This CDR3 is built from 13 residues. Trimming left V 6 bases short and J 9 bases short, with 13 bases between. CDR3 nucleotide sequence: TGTGCCAGCACCAAGGAGGGGTTTTCACCCCTCCACTTT. It specifies CASTKEGFSPLHF.

The genes are TRBV7-2 and TRBJ1-4; the match to TRBD1 covers 9 bases. V lost 5 bases and J lost 5; bases outside the gene matches: 6. CDR1 SGHTA and CDR2 FQGNSA come from the germline V gene. The CDR3 totals 15 residues. The CDR3 reads CASSRGQGSNEKLFF. DNA for the CDR3: TGTGCCAGCAGCAGGGGACAGGGTTCCAATGAAAAACTGTTTTTT.

The chain recombines TRBV6-5 with TRBJ2-5; D may be TRBD2 (5 bases). Germline V CDR1 and CDR2: MNHEY, SVGAGI. V lost 6 bases, J lost 0 bases, and 11 bases lay in between. CDR3 size: 14 residues. CDR3 coding DNA: TGTGCCAGCAGGATGCCGGGGTACCAAGAGACCCAGTACTTC. It codes for CASRMPGYQETQYF.

The rearrangement links TRBV28 to TRBJ2-1; 15 positions match TRBD2. Per the germline V gene, CDR1 is MDHEN and CDR2 is SYDVKM. Losses at the gene ends were 6 bases for V and 8 bases for J; bases not matched to a gene: 8. The CDR3 sequence is 16 residues long. The CDR3, as DNA: TGTGCCAGCAGGCCGGGACTAGCGGGAGGTAACTATGAGCAGTTCTTC. Encoded protein: CASRPGLAGGNYEQFF.

This chain joins TRBV7-2 and TRBJ2-3; 7 bases agree with TRBD1. V shed 5 bases, J shed 0 bases, and the junction held 5 bases outside the gene matches. Per the germline V gene, CDR1 is SGHTA and CDR2 is FQGNSA. The CDR3 runs to 15 residues. The CDR3 DNA reads as TGTGCCAGCAGCCACCCCAGGGGGAGCACAGATACGCAGTATTTT. Residues: CASSHPRGSTDTQYF.

This chain links TRBV10-3 with TRBJ2-2; 16 nucleotides match TRBD2. The V and J ends lost 6 bases and 0 bases, in that order; junction bases with no gene match: 1. Germline V gene lookup returns CDR1 ENHRY and CDR2 SYGVKD. The CDR3 is 17 amino acids. The CDR3 loop reads CAIRGLAGGTNTGELFF. CDR3 bases: TGTGCCATCAGGGGACTAGCGGGAGGGACGAACACCGGGGAGCTGTTTTTT.

This rearrangement joins TRBV9 to TRBJ2-5; TRBD2 agrees at 7 bases. V trimming: 4 bases; J trimming: 2 bases; junction bases outside the gene matches: 8. The CDR3 is 15 residues long. The germline V gene has CDR1 SGDLS and CDR2 YYNGEE. CDR3 nucleotides: TGTGCCAGCAGCCCCGGGGCGGGAGCTCAAGAGACCCAGTACTTC. Its protein product is CASSPGAGAQETQYF.

The V call is TRBV5-1, the J call TRBJ1-1, with D possibly TRBD1 on 5 matching bases. V dropped 2 bases and J dropped 4 bases, with 18 bases sitting between them. The V gene's germline CDR1 is SGHRS and CDR2 YFSETQ. This CDR3 has 16 amino acids. CDR3 protein: CASSFTLGQGGTEAFF. CDR3 DNA sequence: TGCGCCAGCAGCTTTACCCTTGGCCAGGGAGGCACTGAAGCTTTCTTT.

The chain links TRBV2 to TRBJ2-1, with TRBD2 identical over 10 bases. V lost 6 bases to trimming and J lost 4 bases; unmatched junction nucleotides: 0. This CDR3 is 13 amino acids long. The germline V gene encodes CDR1 SNHLY and CDR2 FYNNEI. The CDR3 protein is CASRAGGYNEQFF. The CDR3, as DNA: TGTGCCAGCAGAGCGGGAGGGTACAATGAGCAGTTCTTC.

The chain couples TRBV4-1 to TRBJ1-3, with D perhaps matching TRBD1 (6 bases). CDR1 and CDR2 (germline): MGHRA, YSYEKL. This CDR3 has 16 residues. V lost 1 base, J lost 4 bases, and 14 bases lay in between. CDR3 loop: CASSQADRSMGNTIYF. In DNA form, the CDR3 reads TGCGCCAGCAGCCAAGCCGACAGGTCTATGGGAAACACCATATATTTT.

The rearrangement uses TRBV12-3 or TRBV12-4 and TRBJ2-1; TRBD2 might be the D (5 bases). This CDR3 has 13 amino acids. V was cut by 2 bases and J by 6 bases, with 8 bases left in between. The CDR3 loop reads CASSLLASNEQFF. The DNA for the CDR3 is TGTGCCAGCAGTTTACTAGCCTCCAATGAGCAGTTCTTC.

The V call is TRBV4-1, the J call TRBJ2-7; 12 nucleotides match TRBD2. The V and J ends lost 1 base and 3 bases, in that order; junction bases with no gene match: 7. CDR1 MGHRA and CDR2 YSYEKL come from the germline V gene. CDR3 length equals 17 residues. The CDR3 sequence is CASSQGGPGLAGYEQYF. DNA for the CDR3: TGCGCCAGCAGCCAAGGGGGACCGGGACTAGCGGGCTACGAGCAGTACTTC.

The genes are TRBV28 and TRBJ2-7; 9 bases line up with TRBD1. The CDR3 has 14 residues. Trimming removed 5 bases from V and 3 bases from J; junction bases left unmatched: 5. Germline CDR1 reads MDHEN; CDR2 reads SYDVKM. For the CDR3, the DNA is TGTGCCAGCAGTCTCGACAGGGGGTACTACGAGCAGTACTTC. This sequence encodes CASSLDRGYYEQYF.

The chain uses TRBV5-1 and TRBJ2-7; 10 bases fit TRBD1. There are 14 residues in the CDR3. CDR1 and CDR2 (germline): SGHRS, YFSETQ. The trim removed 2 bases at V and 3 bases at J, leaving 2 bases unmatched. The CDR3 nucleotides are TGCGCCAGCAGCTTCGGGACAGGGGTCTACGAGCAGTACTTC. Protein: CASSFGTGVYEQYF. Together with reference TRBV5-1 and TRBJ2-7, the CDR3 gives the full variable domain: KAGVTQTPRYLIKTRGQQVTLSCSPISGHRSVSWYQQTPGQGLQFLFEYFSETQRNKGNFPGRFSGRQFSNSRSEMNVSTLELGDSALYLCASSFGTGVYEQYFGPGTRLTVT.

The V gene is TRBV7-2, the J gene TRBJ2-1, with 10 nucleotides matching TRBD2. V lost 1 base and J lost 6; bases outside the gene matches: 3. CDR3 length: 15 amino acids. The germline gives CDR1 SGHTA, CDR2 FQGNSA. The CDR3 nucleotides are TGTGCCAGCAGCTTAGGGACTAGCGGATTCAATGAGCAGTTCTTC. Encoded protein: CASSLGTSGFNEQFF.

V gene TRBV11-3 combines with J gene TRBJ2-1; 7 nucleotides match TRBD2. V trimming: 8 bases; J trimming: 8 bases; junction bases outside the gene matches: 9. Germline values: CDR1 SGHNT, CDR2 YENEEA. The CDR3 covers 13 residues. Here the CDR3 DNA reads TGTGCCAGCTCGGCGGGCGGGAGCCATGAGCAGTTCTTC. As protein: CASSAGGSHEQFF.

V usage is TRBV28 and J usage is TRBJ1-6; 7 bases align to TRBD1. Trimming took 6 bases from V and 8 from J; bases not matched to a gene: 16. Germline values: CDR1 MDHEN, CDR2 SYDVKM. The CDR3 is made up of 17 amino acids. CDR3 amino acids: CASRQRQGLRLDSPLHF. The DNA for the CDR3 is TGTGCCAGCAGACAAAGACAGGGTTTGAGGTTGGATTCACCCCTCCACTTT.

CDR3 DNA: TGCGCCAGCAGCCTCAGCGGACCCACGGTGGGGGAGCAGTACTTC. Translation: CASSLSGPTVGEQYF. The J gene is TRBJ2-7, the V gene TRBV5-1, with TRBD2 as a possible D gene (5 bases). The CDR3 has 15 amino acids. With 4 bases removed from V and 7 bases from J, the gap between germline ends came to 21 bases. CDR1 is SGHRS and CDR2 is YFSETQ in the germline V gene.

This chain uses TRBV4-2 with TRBJ1-3; a possible D gene is TRBD1 (6 bases). V was pared by 4 bases and J by 2 bases, with 12 bases between. Germline V gene lookup returns CDR1 LGHNA and CDR2 YNFKEQ. CDR3 length: 15 residues. The CDR3 coding sequence is TGTGCCAGCAGCCTCTCAGGGGAGACTGGAAACACCATATATTTT. As protein: CASSLSGETGNTIYF.

The chain couples TRBV5-4 to TRBJ1-1; 9 nucleotides line up with TRBD1. Trimming at V came to 2 bases and at J to 1 base, leaving 0 bases not matched to a gene. Germline-derived CDR1 and CDR2 are SGHNT and YYREEE (reference sequence). The CDR3 runs 14 residues. The CDR3 loop reads CASSLQGANTEAFF. The CDR3 nucleotides are TGTGCCAGCAGCTTACAGGGGGCGAACACTGAAGCTTTCTTT.